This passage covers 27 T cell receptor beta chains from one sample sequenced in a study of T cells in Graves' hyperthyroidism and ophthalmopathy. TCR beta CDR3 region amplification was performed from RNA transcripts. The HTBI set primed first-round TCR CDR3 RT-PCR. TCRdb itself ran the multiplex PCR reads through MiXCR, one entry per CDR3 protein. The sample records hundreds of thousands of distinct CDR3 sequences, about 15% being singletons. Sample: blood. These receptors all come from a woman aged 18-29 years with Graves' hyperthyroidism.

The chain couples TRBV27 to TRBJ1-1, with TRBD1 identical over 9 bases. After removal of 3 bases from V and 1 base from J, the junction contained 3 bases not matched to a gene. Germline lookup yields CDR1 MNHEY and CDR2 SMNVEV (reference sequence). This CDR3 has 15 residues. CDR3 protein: CASSLKGQGNTEAFF. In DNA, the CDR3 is TGTGCCAGCAGTTTGAAGGGACAGGGGAACACTGAAGCTTTCTTT.

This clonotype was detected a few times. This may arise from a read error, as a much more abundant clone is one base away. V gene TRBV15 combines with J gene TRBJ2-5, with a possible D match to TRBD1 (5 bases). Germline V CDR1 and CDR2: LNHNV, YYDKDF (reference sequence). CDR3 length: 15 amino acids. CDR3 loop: CATTAEYTGQETQCF. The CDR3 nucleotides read TGTGCCACCACCGCAGAGTATACAGGACAAGAGACCCAGTGCTTC.

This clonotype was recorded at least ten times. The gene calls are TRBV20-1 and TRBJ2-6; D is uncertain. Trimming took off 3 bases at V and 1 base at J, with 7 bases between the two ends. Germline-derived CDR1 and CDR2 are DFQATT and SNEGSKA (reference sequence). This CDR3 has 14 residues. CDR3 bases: TGCAGTGCTAGTCCCGAATCTGGGGCCAACGTCCTGACTTTC. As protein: CSASPESGANVLTF.

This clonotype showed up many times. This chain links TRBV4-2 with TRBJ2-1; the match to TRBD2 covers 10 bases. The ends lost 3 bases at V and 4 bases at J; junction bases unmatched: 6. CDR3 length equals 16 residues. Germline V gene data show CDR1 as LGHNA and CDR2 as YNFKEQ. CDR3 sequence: CASSHDGLAEYNEQFF. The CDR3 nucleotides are TGTGCCAGCAGCCACGATGGACTAGCGGAGTACAATGAGCAGTTCTTC.

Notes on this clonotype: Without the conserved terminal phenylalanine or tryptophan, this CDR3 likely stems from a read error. CDR3: CASSDGGQGYSPLHL. CDR3 DNA sequence: TGTGCCAGCAGCGATGGGGGACAGGGATATTCACCCCTCCACCTT. V is TRBV9 and J is TRBJ1-6; 9 bases are a match to TRBD1. V lost 3 bases, J lost 8 bases, and 6 bases stayed unmatched. Germline values: CDR1 SGDLS, CDR2 YYNGEE. The CDR3 totals 15 residues.

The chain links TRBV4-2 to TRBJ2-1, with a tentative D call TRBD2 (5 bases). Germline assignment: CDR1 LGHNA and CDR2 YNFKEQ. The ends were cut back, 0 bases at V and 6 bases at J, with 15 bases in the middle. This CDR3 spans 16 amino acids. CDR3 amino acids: CASSQDPLARPNEQFF. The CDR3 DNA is TGTGCCAGCAGCCAAGACCCCCTAGCCAGACCCAATGAGCAGTTCTTC.

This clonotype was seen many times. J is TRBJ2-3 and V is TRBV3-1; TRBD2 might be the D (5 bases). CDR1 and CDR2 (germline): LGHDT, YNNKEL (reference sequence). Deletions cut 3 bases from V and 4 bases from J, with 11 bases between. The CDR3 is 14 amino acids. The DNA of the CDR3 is TGTGCCAGCAGCCAGGCTAGCTCCGCAGATACGCAGTATTTT. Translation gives CASSQASSADTQYF.

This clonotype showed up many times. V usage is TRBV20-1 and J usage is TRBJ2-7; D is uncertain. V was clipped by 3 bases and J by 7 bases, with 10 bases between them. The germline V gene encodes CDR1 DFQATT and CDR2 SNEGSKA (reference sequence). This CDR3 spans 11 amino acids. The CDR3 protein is CSASKAREQYF. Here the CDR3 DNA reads TGCAGTGCTAGTAAGGCACGGGAGCAGTACTTC.

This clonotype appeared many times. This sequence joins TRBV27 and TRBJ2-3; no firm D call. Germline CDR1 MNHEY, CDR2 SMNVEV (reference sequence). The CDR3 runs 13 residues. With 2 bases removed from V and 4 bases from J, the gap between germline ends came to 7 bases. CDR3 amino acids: CASSLQHPDTQYF. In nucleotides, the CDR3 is TGTGCCAGCAGTTTACAGCATCCAGATACGCAGTATTTT.

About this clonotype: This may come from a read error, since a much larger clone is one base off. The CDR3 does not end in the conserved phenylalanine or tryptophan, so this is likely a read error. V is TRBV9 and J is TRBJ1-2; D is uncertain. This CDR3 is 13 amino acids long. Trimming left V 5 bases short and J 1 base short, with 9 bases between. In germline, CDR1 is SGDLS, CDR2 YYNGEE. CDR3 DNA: TGTGCCAGCAGGTTGGGGAATAACTATGGCTACACCTCC. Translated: CASRLGNNYGYTS.

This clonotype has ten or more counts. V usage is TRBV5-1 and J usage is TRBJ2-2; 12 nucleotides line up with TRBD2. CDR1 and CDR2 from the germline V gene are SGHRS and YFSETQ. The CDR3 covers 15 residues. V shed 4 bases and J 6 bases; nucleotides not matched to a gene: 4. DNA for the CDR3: TGCGCCAGCAGCCCTAGCGGGAGGGCATCCGGGGAGCTGTTTTTT. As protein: CASSPSGRASGELFF.

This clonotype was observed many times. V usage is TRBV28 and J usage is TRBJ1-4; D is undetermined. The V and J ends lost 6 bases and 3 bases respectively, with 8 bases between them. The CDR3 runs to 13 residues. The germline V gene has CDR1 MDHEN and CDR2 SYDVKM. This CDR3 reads CASSVPANEKLFF. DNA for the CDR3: TGTGCCAGCAGCGTCCCGGCTAATGAAAAACTGTTTTTT. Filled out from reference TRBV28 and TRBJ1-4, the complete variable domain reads DVKVTQSSRYLVKRTGEKVFLECVQDMDHENMFWYRQDPGLGLRLIYFSYDVKMKEKGDIPEGYSVSREKKERFSLILESASTNQTSMYLCASSVPANEKLFFGSGTQLSVL.

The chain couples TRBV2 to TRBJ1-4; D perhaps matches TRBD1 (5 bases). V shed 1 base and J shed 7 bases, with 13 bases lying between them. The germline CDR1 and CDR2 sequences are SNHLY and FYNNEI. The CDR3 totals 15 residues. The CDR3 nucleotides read TGTGCCAGCAGTGAAGAGGGGACCCACGGTGAAAAACTGTTTTTT. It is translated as CASSEEGTHGEKLFF. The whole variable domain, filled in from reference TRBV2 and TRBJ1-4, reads EPEVTQTPSHQVTQMGQEVILRCVPISNHLYFYWYRQILGQKVEFLVSFYNNEISEKSEIFDDQFSVERPDGSNFTLKIRSTKLEDSAMYFCASSEEGTHGEKLFFGSGTQLSVL.

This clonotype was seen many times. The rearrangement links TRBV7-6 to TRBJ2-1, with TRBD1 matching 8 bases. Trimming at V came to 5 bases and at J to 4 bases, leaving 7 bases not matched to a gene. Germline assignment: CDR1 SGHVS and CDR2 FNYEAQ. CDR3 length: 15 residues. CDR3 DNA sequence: TGTGCCAGCAGCCCCGGACAGGGAAGATACAATGAGCAGTTCTTC. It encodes CASSPGQGRYNEQFF.

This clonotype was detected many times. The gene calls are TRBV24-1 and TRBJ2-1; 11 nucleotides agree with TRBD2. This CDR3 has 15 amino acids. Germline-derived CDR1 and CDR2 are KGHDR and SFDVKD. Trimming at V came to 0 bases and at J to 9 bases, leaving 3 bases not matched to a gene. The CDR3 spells CATSDLGLAGGEQFF. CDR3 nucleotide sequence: TGTGCCACCAGTGATTTGGGACTAGCGGGCGGTGAGCAGTTCTTC.

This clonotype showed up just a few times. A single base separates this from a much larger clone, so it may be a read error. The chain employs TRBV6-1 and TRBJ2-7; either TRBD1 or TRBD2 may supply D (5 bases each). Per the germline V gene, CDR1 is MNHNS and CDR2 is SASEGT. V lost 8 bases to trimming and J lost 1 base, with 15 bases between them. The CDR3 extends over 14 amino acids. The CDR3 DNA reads TGTGCCAGCCTAGGCCGGGACCAATCCTACGAGCAGTACTTC. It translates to CASLGRDQSYEQYF.

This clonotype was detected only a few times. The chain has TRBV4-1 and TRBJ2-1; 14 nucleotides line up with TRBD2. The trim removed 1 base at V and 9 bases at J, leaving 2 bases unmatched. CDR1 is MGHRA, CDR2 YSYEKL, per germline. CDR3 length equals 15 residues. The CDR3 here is CASSQVGLAGAEQFF. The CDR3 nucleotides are TGCGCCAGCAGCCAAGTGGGACTAGCGGGAGCTGAGCAGTTCTTC.

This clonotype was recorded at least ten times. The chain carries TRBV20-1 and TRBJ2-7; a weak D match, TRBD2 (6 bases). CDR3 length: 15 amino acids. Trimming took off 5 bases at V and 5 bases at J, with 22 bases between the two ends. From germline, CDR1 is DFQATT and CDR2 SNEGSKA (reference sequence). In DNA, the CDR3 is TGCAGTGCTTTCTCGGGGCCGGGAGTCCTCCACGAGCAGTACTTC. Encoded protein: CSAFSGPGVLHEQYF.

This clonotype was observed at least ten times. The CDR3 reads CASSLAQGRRYEQYF. DNA for the CDR3: TGTGCCAGCAGCTTAGCACAGGGGCGGAGGTACGAGCAGTACTTC. V and J are TRBV11-1 and TRBJ2-7; 7 positions match TRBD1. The germline V gene encodes CDR1 SGHAT and CDR2 FQDESV (reference sequence). V dropped 0 bases and J dropped 4; count of bases not matched to a gene: 6. The CDR3 length is 15 residues. The entire variable domain, with the rest obtained from reference TRBV11-1 and TRBJ2-7, is as follows: EAEVAQSPRYKITEKSQAVAFWCDPISGHATLYWYRQILGQGPELLVQFQDESVVDDSQLPKDRFSAERLKGVDSTLKIQPAELGDSAMYLCASSLAQGRRYEQYFGPGTRLTVT.

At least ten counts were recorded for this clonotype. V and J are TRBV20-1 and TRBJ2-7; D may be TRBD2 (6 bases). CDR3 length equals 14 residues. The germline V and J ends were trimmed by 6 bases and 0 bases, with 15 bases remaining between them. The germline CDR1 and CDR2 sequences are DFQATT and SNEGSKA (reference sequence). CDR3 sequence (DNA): TGCAGTGCCCAAACCGGGACTGACTCCTACGAGCAGTACTTC. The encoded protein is CSAQTGTDSYEQYF.

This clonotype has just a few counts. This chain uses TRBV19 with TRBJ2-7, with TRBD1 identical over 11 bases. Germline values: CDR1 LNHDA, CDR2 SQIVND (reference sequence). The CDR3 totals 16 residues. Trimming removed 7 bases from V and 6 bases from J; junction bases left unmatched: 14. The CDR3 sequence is CASTLSGTGGLGEQYF. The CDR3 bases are TGTGCCAGTACCCTATCCGGGACAGGGGGTCTCGGCGAGCAGTACTTC. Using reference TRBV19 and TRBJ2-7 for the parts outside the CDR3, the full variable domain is DGGITQSPKYLFRKEGQNVTLSCEQNLNHDAMYWYRQDPGQGLRLIYYSQIVNDFQKGDIAEGYSVSREKKESFPLTVTSAQKNPTAFYLCASTLSGTGGLGEQYFGPGTRLTVT.

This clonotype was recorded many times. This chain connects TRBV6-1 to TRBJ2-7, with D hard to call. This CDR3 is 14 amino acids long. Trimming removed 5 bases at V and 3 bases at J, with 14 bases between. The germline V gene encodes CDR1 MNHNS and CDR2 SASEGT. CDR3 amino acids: CASSTDPSNYEQYF. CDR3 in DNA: TGTGCCAGCAGTACCGACCCGTCGAACTACGAGCAGTACTTC.

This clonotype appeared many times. The CDR3 sequence: CASSSSSGQETQYF. CDR3 coding DNA: TGTGCCAGCAGCTCCTCAAGCGGACAAGAGACCCAGTACTTC. The V call is TRBV11-3, the J call TRBJ2-5; tentatively, D is TRBD2 (5 bases). The V end was cut by 4 bases, the J end by 2 bases, with 11 bases between. The CDR3 has 14 amino acids. The germline CDR1 and CDR2 sequences are SGHNT and YENEEA.

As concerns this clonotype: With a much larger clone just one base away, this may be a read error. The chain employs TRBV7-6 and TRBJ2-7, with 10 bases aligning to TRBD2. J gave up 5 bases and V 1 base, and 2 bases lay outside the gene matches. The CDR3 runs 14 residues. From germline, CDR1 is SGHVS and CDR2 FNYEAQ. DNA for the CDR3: TGTGCCAGCAGCTTAGACGGACTAGCGGACGAGCAGTACTTC. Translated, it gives CASSLDGLADEQYF.

This CDR3 reads CASSPDRVGYF. The CDR3 DNA follows: TGTGCCAGCAGTCCAGACAGGGTGGGGTACTTC. The chain has TRBV2 and TRBJ2-5, with 7 bases that match TRBD1. Germline V gives CDR1 SNHLY, CDR2 FYNNEI. CDR3 size: 11 residues. The J segment lost 13 bases and the V segment lost 5 bases, leaving 7 bases of the junction unmatched.

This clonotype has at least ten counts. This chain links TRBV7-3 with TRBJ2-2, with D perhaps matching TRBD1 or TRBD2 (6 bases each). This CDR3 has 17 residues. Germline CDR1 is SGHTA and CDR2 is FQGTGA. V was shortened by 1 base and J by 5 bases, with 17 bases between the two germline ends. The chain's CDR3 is CASSLSLGGLRTGELFF. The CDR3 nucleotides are TGTGCCAGCAGCTTAAGCCTTGGGGGGCTCAGAACCGGGGAGCTGTTTTTT.

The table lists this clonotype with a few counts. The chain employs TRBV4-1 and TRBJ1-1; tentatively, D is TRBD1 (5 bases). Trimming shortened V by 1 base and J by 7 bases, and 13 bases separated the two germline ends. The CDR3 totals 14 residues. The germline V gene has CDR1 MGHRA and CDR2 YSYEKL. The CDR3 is CASSQVGQGDEAFF. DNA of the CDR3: TGCGCCAGCAGCCAAGTGGGGCAGGGAGATGAAGCTTTCTTT.